The clone carrying this T cell receptor beta chain was seen a handful of times. Its matching antigen is unknown. Germline assignment: CDR1 KGHSH and CDR2 LQKENI. The trim removed 3 bases at V and 13 bases at J, leaving 8 bases unmatched. The CDR3 has 14 residues. Each CDR3 protein is one row after TCRdb ran MiXCR on the 5' RACE reads. The repertoire holds 400,000 or so distinct CDR3 sequences, with 20% as singletons. The data derive from a study of T-cell memory formation after mild COVID-19. Study-wide points: Some SARS-CoV-2-responding clones were already detected in memory before infection. Contracting CD4+ clones lay largely in CM and EM, with CD8+ ones residing in EMRA.

The V gene is TRBV18, the J gene TRBJ1-6; TRBD1 aligns across 8 bases. The specimen was PBMCs or a T cell subset sorted from them (not recorded which). The clonotype comes from an adult woman who had mild COVID-19 (a few samples of this study predate the infection). Cell type and time point are not known. The CDR3 protein is CASSPDRVGSPLHF. The CDR3 nucleotides are TGTGCCAGCTCACCGGACAGGGTGGGTTCCCCCCTCCACTTT.